A selection of T cell receptor beta chains follows, all from one sample in a study of human T cells and chemical hapten exposure. Using its own MiXCR run on the RACE reads, TCRdb lists one record per CDR3 protein. The repertoire holds around 130,000 distinct CDR3 sequences, with approximately 12% as singletons. The sample in question was whole blood, obtained in connection with sensitization to the hapten diphenylcyclopropenone (DPC). These receptors were obtained from a woman between 50 and 59 years old with alopecia areata. Some clones in this sample may be carry-over from other donors' samples. Each CDR3 is given with its conserved first and last residue. The D gene is left open where the match is weak. Size values are once, few and many counts, or a class for expanded clones, and some rows have none.

TRBV7-2	-	-	TRBJ2-7	CASSTGPQYEQYF	TGTGCCAGCAGCACAGGGCCCCAATACGAGCAGTACTTC
TRBV4-3	-	-	TRBJ1-1	CASSQDHPLNTEAFF	TGCGCCAGCAGCCAAGATCACCCCTTGAACACTGAAGCTTTCTTT
TRBV6-2/TRBV6-3	-	-	TRBJ2-3	CASSYPGRNADTQYF	TGTGCCAGCAGTTACCCGGGTCGAAACGCAGATACGCAGTATTTT
TRBV7-2	-	few	TRBJ1-1	CASSFFRQWLGGFVEAFF	TGTGCCAGCAGCTTCTTTCGACAGTGGCTAGGTGGCTTCGTGGAAGCTTTCTTT
TRBV5-6	-	few	TRBJ2-1	CASSEGTSVWNEQFF	TGTGCCAGCAGCGAAGGGACTTCGGTTTGGAATGAGCAGTTCTTC
TRBV20-1	TRBD2	many	TRBJ2-1	CSAPASGPGNEQFF	TGCAGTGCTCCCGCTAGCGGTCCGGGGAATGAGCAGTTCTTC
TRBV18	TRBD2	many	TRBJ2-5	CASSPLGLAGGAQETQYF	TGTGCCAGCTCACCGTTGGGACTAGCGGGAGGAGCCCAAGAGACCCAGTACTTC
TRBV12-3/TRBV12-4	-	few	TRBJ1-5	CASSPGGRGRNQPQHF	TGTGCCAGCAGCCCTGGCGGGAGGGGGAGGAATCAGCCCCAGCATTTT
TRBV4-3	-	many	TRBJ2-7	CASSRTRLSYEQYF	TGCGCCAGCAGTCGAACGCGACTTTCCTACGAGCAGTACTTC
TRBV27	TRBD1	-	TRBJ1-5	CASSLTGYSNQPQHF	TGTGCCAGCAGTTTGACAGGGTATAGCAATCAGCCCCAGCATTTT
TRBV29-1	TRBD2	-	TRBJ2-3	CSVGAWTSPATDTQYF	TGCAGCGTCGGGGCGTGGACTAGCCCTGCCACAGATACGCAGTATTTT
TRBV7-2	TRBD1	-	TRBJ2-5	CASTLDRAETQYF	TGTGCCAGCACCCTAGACAGGGCGGAGACCCAGTACTTC
TRBV6-6	-	few	TRBJ2-6	CASRSNSGANVLTF	TGTGCCAGCAGAAGTAACTCTGGGGCCAACGTCCTGACTTTC
TRBV19	TRBD1	-	TRBJ1-2	CASSPQTGGYTF	TGTGCCAGTAGTCCCCAGACAGGGGGGTACACCTTC
TRBV6-2/TRBV6-3	TRBD2	few	TRBJ2-5	CASSYGGLPAAAQYF	TGTGCCAGCAGTTACGGGGGACTACCCGCGGCGGCCCAGTACTTC
TRBV7-9	TRBD2	-	TRBJ2-7	CASSPLLTSGFSYEQYF	TGTGCCAGCAGCCCCCTACTGACTAGCGGGTTCTCCTACGAGCAGTACTTC
TRBV27	-	many	TRBJ2-7	CASSHYEQYF	TGTGCCAGCAGCCACTACGAGCAGTACTTC
TRBV19	-	few	TRBJ1-6	CASSSQSNNSPLHF	TGTGCCAGTAGTAGCCAGTCGAACAATTCACCCCTCCACTTT
TRBV5-1	TRBD2	-	TRBJ2-2	CASSSTSGMNTGELFF	TGCGCCAGCAGCTCGACTAGCGGGATGAACACCGGGGAGCTGTTTTTT
TRBV3-1	TRBD1	many	TRBJ2-7	CASSPSGQMIEQYF	TGTGCCAGCAGCCCTTCGGGACAGATGATCGAGCAGTACTTC
TRBV6-1	-	many	TRBJ2-7	CASSLSIATYEQYF	TGTGCCAGCAGTCTGAGTATAGCCACCTACGAGCAGTACTTC
TRBV6-2/TRBV6-3	-	-	TRBJ2-3	CASSRGITDTQYF	TGTGCCAGCAGTCGGGGGATAACAGATACGCAGTATTTT
TRBV14	-	many	TRBJ2-4	CASSQAATKNIQYF	TGTGCCAGCAGCCAAGCGGCCACGAAAAACATTCAGTACTTC
TRBV7-8	TRBD2	few	TRBJ2-7	CASSLTRTAGEGEQYF	TGTGCCAGCAGCTTAACCCGGACAGCGGGGGAAGGAGAGCAGTACTTC
TRBV28	-	medium-sized	TRBJ1-1	CASKVNTEAFF	TGTGCCAGCAAGGTGAACACTGAAGCTTTCTTT
TRBV2	TRBD2	few	TRBJ2-2	CAIRTSGRGTGELFF	TGTGCCATCCGGACTAGCGGGAGGGGTACCGGGGAGCTGTTTTTT
TRBV19	-	many	TRBJ2-3	CASSIIAASTDTQYF	TGTGCCAGTAGTATTATAGCGGCAAGCACAGATACGCAGTATTTT
TRBV7-8	-	many	TRBJ1-5	CASSLSDSNQPQHF	TGTGCCAGCAGCTTATCAGATAGCAATCAGCCCCAGCATTTT
TRBV5-1	-	-	TRBJ1-1	CASYTEAFF	TGCGCCAGCTACACTGAAGCTTTCTTT
TRBV11-3	TRBD1	-	TRBJ2-2	CASSLTGVAGELFF	TGTGCCAGCAGCTTAACAGGGGTCGCCGGGGAGCTGTTTTTT
TRBV7-2	-	many	TRBJ2-2	CASRLATGELFF	TGTGCCAGCAGACTAGCCACCGGGGAGCTGTTTTTT